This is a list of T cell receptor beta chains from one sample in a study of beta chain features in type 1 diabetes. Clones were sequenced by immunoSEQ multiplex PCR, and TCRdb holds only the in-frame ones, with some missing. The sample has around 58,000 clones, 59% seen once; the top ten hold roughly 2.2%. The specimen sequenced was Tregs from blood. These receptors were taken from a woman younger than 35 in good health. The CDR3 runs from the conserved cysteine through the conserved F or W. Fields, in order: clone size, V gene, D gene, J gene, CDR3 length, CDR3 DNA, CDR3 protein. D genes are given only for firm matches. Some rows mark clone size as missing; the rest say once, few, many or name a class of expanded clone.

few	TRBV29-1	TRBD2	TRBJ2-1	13	TGCAGCGTGTGGACTAGCGGGTACAATGAGCAGTTCTTC	CSVWTSGYNEQFF
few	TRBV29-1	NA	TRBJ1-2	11	TGCAGCGTTGACAGGGGAGATGGCTACACCTTC	CSVDRGDGYTF
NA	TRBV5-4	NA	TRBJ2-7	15	TGTGCCAGCAGCTTGTCCGGTGTCGGAGCCTACGAGCAGTACTTC	CASSLSGVGAYEQYF
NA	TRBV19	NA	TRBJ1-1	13	TGTGCCAGTAGTCTGGTAGCGAACACTGAAGCTTTCTTT	CASSLVANTEAFF
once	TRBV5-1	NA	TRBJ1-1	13	TGCGCCAGCAGTCCGGGAGGAAACACTGAAGCTTTCTTT	CASSPGGNTEAFF
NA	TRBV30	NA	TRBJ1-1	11	TGTGCCTGGATCCCTTTGACTGAAGCTTTCTTT	CAWIPLTEAFF
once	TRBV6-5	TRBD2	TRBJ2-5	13	TGTGCCAGCAGTTTCGGGGGGGCGGGAGAGCAGTACTTC	CASSFGGAGEQYF
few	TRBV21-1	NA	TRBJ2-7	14	TGTGCCAGCAGCAAAAAAACTAGTCCCTACGAGCAGTACTTC	CASSKKTSPYEQYF
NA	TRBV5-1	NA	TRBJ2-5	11	TGCGCCAGCAGCCGTGAAGAGACCCAGTACTTC	CASSREETQYF
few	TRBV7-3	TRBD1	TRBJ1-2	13	TGTGCCAGCAGCTCCGGGACAGGGGCTGGCTACACCTTC	CASSSGTGAGYTF
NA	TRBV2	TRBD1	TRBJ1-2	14	TGTGCCAGCAGTGAAGACAGGGGAATTTATGGCTACACCTTC	CASSEDRGIYGYTF
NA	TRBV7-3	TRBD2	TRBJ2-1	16	TGTGCCAGCAGCTTAAGCGGCGGGGGGGGCTCAGATGAGCAGTTCTTC	CASSLSGGGGSDEQFF
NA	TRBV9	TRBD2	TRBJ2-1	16	TGTGCCAGCAGCGTCGATAGCGGGAGCGGGTATGATGAGCAGTTCTTC	CASSVDSGSGYDEQFF
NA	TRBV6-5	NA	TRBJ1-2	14	TGTGCCAGTACCCAACCGGGACACACACCGGGCTACACCTTC	CASTQPGHTPGYTF
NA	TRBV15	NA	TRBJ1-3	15	TGTGCCACCAGCAGAGATCGGGACTCTGGAAACACCATATATTTT	CATSRDRDSGNTIYF
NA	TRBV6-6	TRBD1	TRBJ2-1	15	TGTGCCAGCAGAGGGGGACAGGGGTCCTACAATGAGCAGTTCTTC	CASRGGQGSYNEQFF
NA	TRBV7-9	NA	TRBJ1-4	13	TGTGCCAGCAGCTTAAAGCAGGTCGACGAACTGTTTTTT	CASSLKQVDELFF
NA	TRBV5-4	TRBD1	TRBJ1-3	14	TGTGCCAGCAGCTCCAGGGGGCCGGGAAACACCATATATTTT	CASSSRGPGNTIYF
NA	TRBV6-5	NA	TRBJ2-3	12	TGTGCCAGCACGAGCTCAGCGGATACGCAGTATTTT	CASTSSADTQYF
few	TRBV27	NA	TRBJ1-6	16	TGTGCCAGCAGTTCGGGACTGAGAAAGTATAATTCACCCCTCCACTTT	CASSSGLRKYNSPLHF
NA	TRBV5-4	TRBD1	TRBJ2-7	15	TGTGCCAGCAGCAAGGACAGGGCCTTCTCCTACGAGCAGTACTTC	CASSKDRAFSYEQYF
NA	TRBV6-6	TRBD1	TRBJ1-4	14	TGTGCCAGCAGTCAGACAGGGCAACACGAAAAACTGTTTTTT	CASSQTGQHEKLFF
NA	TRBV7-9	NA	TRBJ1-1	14	TGTGCCAGCAGCAACTCGGCAGGGGATACTGAAGCTTTCTTT	CASSNSAGDTEAFF
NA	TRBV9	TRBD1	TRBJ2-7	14	TGTGCCAGCAGCGCACAGGGGGATGCCTACGAGCAGCACTTC	CASSAQGDAYEQHF
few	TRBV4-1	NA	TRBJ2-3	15	TGCGCCAGCAGCCAAGGGCTAGAGGGCACAGATACGCAGTATTTT	CASSQGLEGTDTQYF
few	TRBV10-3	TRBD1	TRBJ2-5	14	TGTGCCATCAGCCGGGACAGTGACCAAGAGACCCAGTACTTC	CAISRDSDQETQYF
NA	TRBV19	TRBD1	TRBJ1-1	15	TGTGCCAGTATCCCGGGAGGGGGCTGGAACACTGAAGCTTTCTTT	CASIPGGGWNTEAFF
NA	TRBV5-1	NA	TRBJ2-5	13	TGCGCCAGTGTTCGGGAAGGAGGGGAGACCCAGTACTTC	CASVREGGETQYF
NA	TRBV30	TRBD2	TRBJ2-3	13	TGTGCCTGGAGACGGGGGGGCACAGATACGCAGTATTTT	CAWRRGGTDTQYF